These 7 T cell receptor beta chains came from one sample sequenced in a study of beta chain features in type 1 diabetes. cDNA synthesis used the whole RNA isolate, giving expressed TCRB sequences. Sequenced by immunoSEQ multiplex PCR; TCRdb stores in-frame clones only, minus some. The sample has 250,000 to 400,000 clones, 14% seen once. Sequencing was done on a sample of central memory CD4+ T cells from blood. The receptors were gathered from a man under 40 in good health.

J is TRBJ2-3 and V is TRBV7-1, with 7 bases fitting TRBD2. TRBV7-1 belongs to the ORF category, with a function that is uncertain. This CDR3 is built from 19 residues. The V and J ends lost 4 bases and 0 bases, in that order; junction bases with no gene match: 16. CDR3 amino acids: CASSLVMSASGASTDTQYF. The CDR3 DNA sequence: TGTGCCAGCAGCTTAGTGATGTCGGCTAGCGGTGCTAGCACAGATACGCAGTATTTT.

This chain links TRBV18 with TRBJ2-5; 9 bases fit TRBD1. V was clipped by 3 bases and J by 5 bases; unmatched bases: 7. The CDR3 extends over 15 amino acids. CDR1 is KGHSH and CDR2 is LQKENI in the germline V gene. The CDR3 DNA follows: TGTGCCAGCTCACCCCTGGACAGGGGATACGAGACCCAGTACTTC. Protein: CASSPLDRGYETQYF. Full variable domain (remainder filled in from reference TRBV18 and TRBJ2-5): NAGVMQNPRHLVRRRGQEARLRCSPMKGHSHVYWYRQLPEEGLKFMVYLQKENIIDESGMPKERFSAEFPKEGPSILRIQQVVRGDSAAYFCASSPLDRGYETQYFGPGTRLLVL.

The chain combines TRBV5-6 with TRBJ2-5; D perhaps matches TRBD2 (6 bases). This CDR3 contains 15 residues. Trimming took 4 bases from V and 4 from J, leaving 17 bases between them. Germline V lookup: CDR1 SGHDT, CDR2 YYEEEE. CDR3 coding DNA: TGTGCCAGCAGCCTACAAACCGGGAGTGGAGAGACCCAGTACTTC. Protein: CASSLQTGSGETQYF.

V usage is TRBV6-5 and J usage is TRBJ2-3; 8 positions agree with TRBD2. The length of the CDR3 is 12 residues. In germline, CDR1 is MNHEY, CDR2 SVGAGI. Germline trimming cut 7 bases from V and 11 bases from J; bases unmatched to any gene: 8. The CDR3 coding sequence is TGTGCCAGCACCATGGGGACTAGTAAGCAGTATTTT. This encodes CASTMGTSKQYF.

In this sample, this clone turned up a few times. The chain couples TRBV2 to TRBJ1-1; D is perhaps TRBD1 (5 bases). Trimming took 3 bases from V and 4 from J, leaving 9 bases between them. The CDR3 totals 13 residues. The germline CDR1 and CDR2 sequences are SNHLY and FYNNEI. The CDR3 bases are TGTGCCAGCAGTGACGGCAGGGCCACTGAAGCTTTCTTT. This gives the protein CASSDGRATEAFF.

This chain connects TRBV21-1 to TRBJ1-5. TRBV21-1 has pseudogene status. The CDR3 spans 12 residues. The CDR3 DNA sequence: TGTGCCAGCAGGAGGAGCAATCAGCCCCAGCATTTT. This encodes CASRRSNQPQHF.

This clone was observed a few times. This chain connects TRBV25-1 to TRBJ2-3, with 7 bases identical to TRBD1. Looked up from germline, CDR1 is MGHDK and CDR2 is SYGVNS. The J segment lost 2 bases and the V segment lost 0 bases, leaving 5 bases of the junction unmatched. There are 16 residues in the CDR3. The CDR3 DNA reads as TGTGCCAGCAGTGAATACCTGACAGGGCCCACAGATACGCAGTATTTT. The encoded protein is CASSEYLTGPTDTQYF.